Listed below are T cell receptor beta chains from one sample, sequenced in a study of prognosis after radiotherapy for stage I lung cancer. TCRdb reprocessed the multiplex PCR reads via MiXCR and lists one record per CDR3 protein. The repertoire holds about 59,000 distinct CDR3 sequences, with around a quarter as singletons. Sequencing used PBMCs, obtained before or after stereotactic body radiation therapy (not recorded which). Source of these receptors: a donor aged 50 or older with non-small cell lung cancer. Both conserved end residues are part of each CDR3. A D gene is named only where the DNA matches it firmly. Clone size is not always given. Where it is, it says once, few, many or a class for expanded clones.

cdr3_aa: CSARDRSPNQFF; cdr3_nt: TGCAGTGCTAGAGATCGATCCCCTAATCAGTTCTTC; cdr3_length: 12; j_call: TRBJ2-1; clone_size: many; v_call: TRBV20-1; d_call: .
cdr3_aa: CASSFQGEDGYTF; cdr3_nt: TGCGCCAGCAGCTTCCAGGGTGAGGATGGCTACACCTTC; cdr3_length: 13; j_call: TRBJ1-2; clone_size: many; v_call: TRBV5-1; d_call: .
cdr3_aa: CASSPVRAISSYEQYF; cdr3_nt: TGTGCCAGCAGCCCAGTGCGGGCCATCTCCTCCTACGAGCAGTACTTC; cdr3_length: 16; j_call: TRBJ2-7; clone_size: many; v_call: TRBV28; d_call: .
cdr3_aa: CASSFGHTGDYGYTF; cdr3_nt: TGTGCCAGCAGCTTTGGACACACGGGGGACTATGGCTACACCTTC; cdr3_length: 15; j_call: TRBJ1-2; clone_size: .; v_call: TRBV9; d_call: .
cdr3_aa: CAWSRAADTQYF; cdr3_nt: TGTGCCTGGAGTAGAGCAGCAGATACGCAGTATTTT; cdr3_length: 12; j_call: TRBJ2-3; clone_size: many; v_call: TRBV30; d_call: .
cdr3_aa: CAWGVNTEAFF; cdr3_nt: TGTGCCTGGGGAGTAAACACTGAAGCTTTCTTT; cdr3_length: 11; j_call: TRBJ1-1; clone_size: many; v_call: TRBV7-9; d_call: .
cdr3_aa: CASGQPGTGAAGELFF; cdr3_nt: TGTGCCAGCGGCCAACCCGGGACCGGGGCCGCCGGGGAGCTGTTTTTT; cdr3_length: 16; j_call: TRBJ2-2; clone_size: .; v_call: TRBV3-1; d_call: .
cdr3_aa: CASGTGGAYPIYGYTF; cdr3_nt: TGTGCCAGCGGGACAGGGGGCGCTTACCCGATCTATGGCTACACCTTC; cdr3_length: 16; j_call: TRBJ1-2; clone_size: many; v_call: TRBV7-9; d_call: TRBD1
cdr3_aa: CASSLSITGNTIYF; cdr3_nt: TGTGCCAGCAGCTTAAGCATCACTGGAAACACCATATATTTT; cdr3_length: 14; j_call: TRBJ1-3; clone_size: many; v_call: TRBV7-9; d_call: .
cdr3_aa: CASSLFGEARSQGYTQYF; cdr3_nt: TGTGCCAGCAGCTTATTCGGTGAGGCTAGGTCTCAGGGGTATACGCAGTATTTT; cdr3_length: 18; j_call: TRBJ2-3; clone_size: many; v_call: TRBV7-9; d_call: .
cdr3_aa: CAWWGGPYEQYF; cdr3_nt: TGTGCCTGGTGGGGGGGGCCCTACGAGCAGTACTTC; cdr3_length: 12; j_call: TRBJ2-7; clone_size: many; v_call: TRBV30; d_call: .
cdr3_aa: CASSRPLAGQMGEQFF; cdr3_nt: TGTGCCAGCAGCCGACCACTAGCGGGGCAGATGGGTGAGCAGTTCTTC; cdr3_length: 16; j_call: TRBJ2-1; clone_size: .; v_call: TRBV5-4; d_call: TRBD2
cdr3_aa: CSALGQSYEQYF; cdr3_nt: TGCAGTGCTTTGGGACAGTCGTACGAGCAGTACTTC; cdr3_length: 12; j_call: TRBJ2-7; clone_size: many; v_call: TRBV20-1; d_call: TRBD1
cdr3_aa: CASSSGGRKNTEAFF; cdr3_nt: TGTGCCAGCAGCTCGGGGGGCAGAAAGAACACTGAAGCTTTCTTT; cdr3_length: 15; j_call: TRBJ1-1; clone_size: many; v_call: TRBV7-3; d_call: .
cdr3_aa: CASSLGGGGNNQPQHF; cdr3_nt: TGTGCCAGCAGCTTAGGGGGAGGGGGGAACAATCAGCCCCAGCATTTT; cdr3_length: 16; j_call: TRBJ1-5; clone_size: many; v_call: TRBV7-8; d_call: .
cdr3_aa: CSARFPGNQGGDGYTF; cdr3_nt: TGCAGTGCTAGATTCCCCGGGAATCAGGGCGGGGATGGCTACACCTTC; cdr3_length: 16; j_call: TRBJ1-2; clone_size: many; v_call: TRBV20-1; d_call: .
cdr3_aa: CASGIGEAGTQYF; cdr3_nt: TGTGCCAGCGGGATTGGAGAGGCCGGGACCCAGTACTTC; cdr3_length: 13; j_call: TRBJ2-5; clone_size: many; v_call: TRBV6-2/TRBV6-3; d_call: .
cdr3_aa: CASSSQTVGEGTQYF; cdr3_nt: TGTGCCAGCAGTTCACAGACAGTGGGCGAGGGGACCCAGTACTTC; cdr3_length: 15; j_call: TRBJ2-5; clone_size: many; v_call: TRBV12-3/TRBV12-4; d_call: .
cdr3_aa: CDSTLVRAGQPQHF; cdr3_nt: TGTGACAGTACTCTAGTAAGGGCAGGTCAGCCCCAGCATTTT; cdr3_length: 14; j_call: TRBJ1-5; clone_size: .; v_call: TRBV19; d_call: .
cdr3_aa: CASSSWTGAAAGLFF; cdr3_nt: TGCGCCAGCAGCTCTTGGACAGGGGCGGCCGCGGGGCTGTTTTTT; cdr3_length: 15; j_call: TRBJ2-2; clone_size: .; v_call: TRBV5-1; d_call: TRBD1
cdr3_aa: CASGAAFSGNTIYF; cdr3_nt: TGTGCCAGCGGCGCGGCCTTCTCTGGAAACACCATATATTTT; cdr3_length: 14; j_call: TRBJ1-3; clone_size: many; v_call: TRBV11-2; d_call: .
cdr3_aa: CTSTPVQEQFF; cdr3_nt: TGTACCAGCACCCCTGTCCAGGAGCAGTTCTTC; cdr3_length: 11; j_call: TRBJ2-1; clone_size: .; v_call: TRBV6-2/TRBV6-3; d_call: .
cdr3_aa: CSARLRLAGRPVYEQYF; cdr3_nt: TGCAGTGCTAGACTTAGACTAGCGGGGCGACCAGTCTACGAGCAGTACTTC; cdr3_length: 17; j_call: TRBJ2-7; clone_size: many; v_call: TRBV20-1; d_call: TRBD2
cdr3_aa: CASSPGPTRQETQYF; cdr3_nt: TGTGCCAGCAGCCCCGGGCCTACCCGCCAAGAGACCCAGTACTTC; cdr3_length: 15; j_call: TRBJ2-5; clone_size: few; v_call: TRBV3-1; d_call: .
cdr3_aa: CASSYTHRTMGGTQYF; cdr3_nt: TGTGCCAGCAGTTATACCCACCGGACTATGGGGGGTACGCAGTATTTT; cdr3_length: 16; j_call: TRBJ2-3; clone_size: many; v_call: TRBV6-2/TRBV6-3; d_call: .
cdr3_aa: CASSSRQALTGDTQYF; cdr3_nt: TGCGCCAGCAGCTCCCGACAGGCGCTAACGGGGGATACGCAGTATTTT; cdr3_length: 16; j_call: TRBJ2-3; clone_size: .; v_call: TRBV7-2; d_call: .
cdr3_aa: CASSIRSDEAFF; cdr3_nt: TGTGCCAGCAGCATCCGGAGTGATGAAGCTTTCTTT; cdr3_length: 12; j_call: TRBJ1-1; clone_size: many; v_call: TRBV7-2; d_call: .
cdr3_aa: CSARSSGVSGTQYF; cdr3_nt: TGCAGTGCTAGGTCTAGCGGGGTCTCAGGTACGCAGTATTTT; cdr3_length: 14; j_call: TRBJ2-3; clone_size: .; v_call: TRBV20-1; d_call: TRBD2